This TCR beta chain was captured by sequencing in a study of beta chain features in type 1 diabetes. General study findings and limits: Shorter TCRB CDR3s, moderately but significantly so, were found in Type 1 diabetes patients in all four CD4+ subsets.

Every bit of the isolated RNA underwent reverse transcription, so sequencing read expressed TCRB transcripts. Naive, central memory and regulatory T cell samples averaged about 3.57 million immunoSEQ reads each. Sequenced by immunoSEQ multiplex PCR; TCRdb stores in-frame clones only, minus some. The data show about 160,000 clones, 10% seen once. This clone appeared a single time. Its antigen is still unknown. Germline lookup yields CDR1 MNHEY and CDR2 SMNVEV (reference sequence). V was clipped by 6 bases and J by 5 bases, with 10 bases between them. The CDR3 has 12 residues. It was via CD45RO/CCR7/CD25/CD127/CD95/CD27 that CD4+ naive, central memory, regulatory and stem cell-like memory cells were sorted. Populations isolated by sorting all had purity greater than 95%.

Input material: central memory CD4+ T cells from blood. This clonotype was obtained from a man aged 25-45 years with type 1 diabetes. The chain links TRBV27 to TRBJ2-5; tentatively, D is TRBD2 (6 bases). CDR3 nucleotides: TGTGCCAGCAGGGAGGGGTTCGAGACCCAGTACTTC. It is translated as CASREGFETQYF.